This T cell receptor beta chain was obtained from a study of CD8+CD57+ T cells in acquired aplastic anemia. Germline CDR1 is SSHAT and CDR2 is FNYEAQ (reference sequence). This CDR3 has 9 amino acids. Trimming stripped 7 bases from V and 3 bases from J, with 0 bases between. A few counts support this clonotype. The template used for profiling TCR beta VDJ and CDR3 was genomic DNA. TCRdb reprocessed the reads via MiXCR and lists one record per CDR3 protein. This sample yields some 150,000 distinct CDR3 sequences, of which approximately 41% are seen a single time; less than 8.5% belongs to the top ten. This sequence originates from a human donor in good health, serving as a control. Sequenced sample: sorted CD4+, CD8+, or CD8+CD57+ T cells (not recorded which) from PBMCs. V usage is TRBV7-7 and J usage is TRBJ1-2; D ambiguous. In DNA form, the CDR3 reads TGTGCCAGCAACTATGGCTACACCTTC. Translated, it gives CASNYGYTF.